This passage covers 25 T cell receptor beta chains from one sample sequenced in a study of cytomegalovirus exposure and HLA in healthy donors. Some clones are missing from TCRdb's copy, which holds only in-frame ones; the method was immunoSEQ multiplex PCR. The repertoire holds over 200,000 clones, with roughly 85% as singletons. The source material was PBMCs. These receptors were taken from a woman younger than 35 in good health and CMV-seronegative.

This clone has more than one count but fewer than ten. V is TRBV11-2 and J is TRBJ2-1; 8 positions match TRBD2. The CDR3 spans 17 residues. Germline V lookup: CDR1 SGHAT, CDR2 FQNNGV. V shed 5 bases and J 6 bases; nucleotides not matched to a gene: 15. The CDR3 reads CASSQRTGLAPGNEQFF. CDR3 DNA: TGTGCCAGCAGCCAGAGGACCGGACTAGCCCCAGGCAATGAGCAGTTCTTC. Variable domain in full (rest from reference TRBV11-2 and TRBJ2-1): EAGVAQSPRYKIIEKRQSVAFWCNPISGHATLYWYQQILGQGPKLLIQFQNNGVVDDSQLPKDRFSAERLKGVDSTLKIQPAKLEDSAVYLCASSQRTGLAPGNEQFFGPGTRLTVL.

The chain couples TRBV11-2 to TRBJ2-1, with 7 bases lining up with TRBD2. The CDR3 is 17 amino acids. The V gene's germline CDR1 is SGHAT and CDR2 FQNNGV. J was trimmed by 2 bases and V by 1 base; bases with no gene match: 8. Here the CDR3 DNA reads TGTGCCAGCAGCTTAGTCGGTAGCGGGCCTACCTACAATGAGCAGTTCTTC. Amino acids: CASSLVGSGPTYNEQFF.

CDR3 DNA: TGTGCCAGCAGCGGCGGGACAGGGGTTGACTACGAGCAGTACTTC. Translation: CASSGGTGVDYEQYF. The chain links TRBV5-8 to TRBJ2-7; 10 bases match TRBD1. V dropped 4 bases and J dropped 3; count of bases not matched to a gene: 7. Germline V gives CDR1 SGHTS, CDR2 YDEGEE. The CDR3 is made up of 15 amino acids.

V usage is TRBV18 and J usage is TRBJ2-3; no clear D gene. The CDR3 is 15 residues long. Germline loops: CDR1 KGHSH, CDR2 LQKENI. Trimming cost V 1 base and J 5 bases, with 13 bases left between them. The chain's CDR3 is CASSPHPFPQDTQYF. In DNA, the CDR3 is TGTGCCAGCTCACCACACCCCTTTCCGCAAGATACGCAGTATTTT.

The CDR3 spells CASRASRSTGELFF. The DNA for the CDR3 is TGTGCCAGCAGGGCTAGTAGGAGCACCGGGGAGCTGTTTTTT. The chain links TRBV6-5 to TRBJ2-2; no reliable D call. The ends were cut back, 6 bases at V and 4 bases at J, with 12 bases in the middle. The CDR3 sequence is 14 residues long. The germline V gene encodes CDR1 MNHEY and CDR2 SVGAGI.

J is TRBJ1-4 and V is TRBV27, with unresolved D. Trimming removed 6 bases at V and 8 bases at J, with 16 bases between. This CDR3 region has 14 residues. The germline gives CDR1 MNHEY, CDR2 SMNVEV (reference sequence). The CDR3 sequence is CASSGPSSREKLFF. The DNA for the CDR3 is TGTGCCAGCAGCGGGCCCTCATCCAGGGAAAAACTGTTTTTT.

This chain uses TRBV2 with TRBJ1-5; no firm D call. The CDR3 totals 12 residues. Germline CDR1 reads SNHLY; CDR2 reads FYNNEI. Trimming took off 7 bases at V and 4 bases at J, with 8 bases between the two ends. The CDR3 sequence is CASTVGNQPQHF. The CDR3 coding sequence is TGTGCCAGCACGGTCGGGAATCAGCCCCAGCATTTT.

J is TRBJ2-7 and V is TRBV7-9; weak D call: TRBD2 (6 bases). Trimming took off 4 bases at V and 9 bases at J, with 13 bases between the two ends. Germline lookup yields CDR1 SEHNR and CDR2 FQNEAQ (reference sequence). The length of the CDR3 is 12 residues. The CDR3 here is CASSWDSIAQYF. CDR3 DNA sequence: TGTGCCAGCAGCTGGGACTCAATCGCGCAGTACTTC.

This clone has a handful of counts. The chain is built from TRBV28 and TRBJ1-1; no reliable D call. Trimming took 6 bases from V and 4 from J, leaving 6 bases between them. In germline, CDR1 is MDHEN, CDR2 SYDVKM. The CDR3 has 11 amino acids. The CDR3 nucleotides read TGTGCCAGCAGGTCTATCACTGAAGCTTTCTTT. The encoded protein is CASRSITEAFF.

There are a few counts of this clone. The chain recombines TRBV6-5 with TRBJ1-2; D is ambiguous. The CDR3 is 13 residues long. Germline CDR1 and CDR2: MNHEY and SVGAGI. Trimming took off 7 bases at V and 4 bases at J, with 13 bases between the two ends. The CDR3 spells CASTNMGRYGYTF. CDR3 bases: TGTGCCAGCACCAACATGGGCCGCTATGGCTACACCTTC.

The rearrangement uses TRBV27 and TRBJ1-2; the D is unclear. The CDR3 covers 13 residues. Per the germline V gene, CDR1 is MNHEY and CDR2 is SMNVEV (reference sequence). Trimming stripped 2 bases from V and 3 bases from J, with 7 bases between. The CDR3 DNA reads as TGTGCCAGCAGTTTAGATATCGACTATGGCTACACCTTC. Its protein product is CASSLDIDYGYTF.

The chain joins TRBV14 to TRBJ1-1; D unclear. From germline, CDR1 is SGHDN and CDR2 FVKESK. V lost 3 bases to trimming and J lost 7 bases, with 18 bases between them. This CDR3 has 15 amino acids. The CDR3 DNA is TGTGCCAGCAGCCATCGAAGAGGAGGACTAAGTGAAGCTTTCTTT. Encoded protein: CASSHRRGGLSEAFF.

The chain joins TRBV25-1 to TRBJ1-2, with D possibly matching TRBD1 (6 bases). With 2 bases removed from V and 8 bases from J, the gap between germline ends came to 15 bases. Per germline, CDR1 MGHDK and CDR2 SYGVNS. The CDR3 has 14 amino acids. CDR3 coding DNA: TGTGCCAGCAGTGAACCCGGCAGGGGAGAGGGCTACACCTTC. This translates into CASSEPGRGEGYTF.

The chain employs TRBV29-1 and TRBJ2-7; no firm D call. This CDR3 comprises 12 residues. The germline V and J ends were trimmed by 2 bases and 4 bases, with 9 bases remaining between them. The germline gives CDR1 SQVTM, CDR2 ANQGSEA. As DNA, the CDR3 is TGCAGCGTTGAAACGCAGTCGTACGAGCAGTACTTC. Its translation: CSVETQSYEQYF.

The chain has TRBV19 and TRBJ1-6, with a possible D match to TRBD1 (6 bases). Germline V CDR1 and CDR2: LNHDA, SQIVND (reference sequence). The V end lost 5 bases, the J end lost 7 bases, and 12 bases lay between the germline ends. The CDR3 is made up of 14 amino acids. DNA of the CDR3: TGTGCCAGTAGTGAGGACAGAGGGAATTCACCCCTCCACTTT. Residues: CASSEDRGNSPLHF.

This sequence joins TRBV27 and TRBJ1-5; TRBD1 agrees at 9 bases. Losses at the gene ends were 8 bases for V and 4 bases for J; bases not matched to a gene: 9. Germline V gene data show CDR1 as MNHEY and CDR2 as SMNVEV (reference sequence). The CDR3 covers 15 residues. The CDR3 nucleotides are TGTGCCAGCTGGACCGGGACAGGGTTGAATCAGCCCCAGCATTTT. This encodes CASWTGTGLNQPQHF.

The chain joins TRBV12-5 to TRBJ2-2; D gene ambiguous. The V gene lost 0 bases and the J gene lost 0 bases, with 8 bases spanning the gap. CDR3 length: 16 amino acids. Germline V CDR1 and CDR2: LGHNT, FRNRAP. CDR3: CASGLVPRSNTGELFF. In DNA, the CDR3 is TGTGCTAGTGGTTTGGTCCCCAGATCGAACACCGGGGAGCTGTTTTTT.

J is TRBJ1-1 and V is TRBV6-5, with D uncertain. CDR1 is MNHEY and CDR2 is SVGAGI in the germline V gene. Trimming pared 2 bases from V and 1 base from J, leaving 14 bases between. The CDR3 runs to 16 residues. The CDR3: CASSYDTFGRNTEAFF. Here the CDR3 DNA reads TGTGCCAGCAGTTACGACACCTTCGGAAGGAACACTGAAGCTTTCTTT.

This chain connects TRBV10-2 to TRBJ1-1; maybe TRBD1 (5 bases). Germline CDR1 and CDR2: WSHSY and SAAADI. Trimming stripped 3 bases from V and 3 bases from J, with 11 bases between. The CDR3 length is 14 residues. As DNA, the CDR3 is TGCGCCAGCAGTGAAATCCGAGGGGACACTGAAGCTTTCTTT. As protein: CASSEIRGDTEAFF.

This chain connects TRBV6-5 to TRBJ1-2; a possible D gene is TRBD1 (5 bases). The CDR3 runs to 15 residues. Germline loops: CDR1 MNHEY, CDR2 SVGAGI. Trimming shortened V by 2 bases and J by 2 bases, and 12 bases separated the two germline ends. In DNA form, the CDR3 reads TGTGCCAGCAGTTACGTTCGGGGGTCGAACTATGGCTACACCTTC. Its translation: CASSYVRGSNYGYTF.

The chain links TRBV7-2 to TRBJ2-7; 7 bases fit TRBD2. The germline V gene has CDR1 SGHTA and CDR2 FQGNSA. CDR3 length: 15 residues. V was pared by 5 bases and J by 4 bases, with 11 bases of the junction left unmatched. The CDR3 DNA is TGTGCCAGCAGCCCCCAGGCGGGAGAGGTATACGAGCAGTACTTC. Translation: CASSPQAGEVYEQYF.

This clone was seen repeatedly, ten times or more. The chain couples TRBV28 to TRBJ2-1; no clear D. Germline CDR1 reads MDHEN; CDR2 reads SYDVKM. This CDR3 region has 12 residues. The CDR3 protein is CASVGDYNEQFF. The CDR3 DNA reads TGTGCTTCCGTAGGAGATTACAATGAGCAGTTCTTC.

The genes are TRBV5-1 and TRBJ2-7; 7 positions match TRBD1. Germline V gives CDR1 SGHRS, CDR2 YFSETQ. The CDR3 sequence is 16 residues long. V shed 1 base, J shed 6 bases, and the junction held 13 bases outside the gene matches. The CDR3 DNA reads as TGCGCCAGCAGCTTGCAAGGGGGCCTAAGGGGGCGCGAGCAGTACTTC. Translated: CASSLQGGLRGREQYF.

This clone was counted once. The rearrangement joins TRBV9 to TRBJ1-1, with a tentative D call TRBD1 (5 bases). The CDR3 consists of 13 residues. The V and J ends lost 2 bases and 5 bases respectively, with 10 bases between them. From germline, CDR1 is SGDLS and CDR2 YYNGEE. This CDR3 reads CASSVSGGTEAFF. CDR3 DNA: TGTGCCAGCAGCGTCTCCGGGGGGACTGAAGCTTTCTTT.

The rearrangement uses TRBV18 and TRBJ2-7, with TRBD1 matching 7 bases. Per germline, CDR1 KGHSH and CDR2 LQKENI. J was trimmed by 0 bases and V by 3 bases; bases with no gene match: 2. CDR3 size: 14 residues. The CDR3 loop reads CASSPTGNSYEQYF. The CDR3 DNA reads TGTGCCAGCTCACCGACAGGGAACTCCTACGAGCAGTACTTC.